This TCR beta chain emerged from a study of CD8 T cells in Susac syndrome (dated by TCRdb to between 2018 and 2020). In terms of the full investigation: The study used repertoire sequencing to test whether antigen drove CD8+ T cell activation and differentiation in Susac syndrome.

High-throughput TCR beta sequencing profiled peripheral blood CD8+ and CD4+ T cells from healthy donors, Susac syndrome patients and multiple sclerosis patients. The multiple sclerosis controls were treatment-naive patients who had stable or active relapsing-remitting disease and met the revised McDonald criteria. CD8+ TEMRA cells were enriched by FACS, while bulk CD8+ and CD4+ T cells were purified by magnetic negative isolation. Blood was drawn into EDTA tubes, processed within 24 hours, and PBMCs were isolated by density gradient centrifugation. PBMCs intended for TCR sequencing were frozen in liquid nitrogen and were later thawed in a 37 degrees C water bath. The sorted or isolated CD4+, CD8+ and CD8+ TEMRA cells had a purity of 90% or higher. RNA was extracted using the RNeasy kit, and roughly 0.5 to 1 microgram was reverse transcribed with random hexamers. The immunoSEQ multiplex PCR assay, which covers 54 Vbeta and 13 Jbeta segments, was used to amplify TCR beta CDR3 regions. PCR amplification bias was corrected using a synthetic template baseline for primer optimization and computational correction. Concerning the study's data processing: Reads were annotated to V, D and J genes according to IMGT and were analyzed with immunoSEQ Analyzer, with only productive sequences retained. To calculate clonality, Shannon entropy was normalized by log2 of the number of productive unique sequences and then subtracted from one. Public and private clones were assessed among the 100 most prevalent clones of each patient and control. A clone was defined as Susac-specific if it was absent from the healthy and MS cohorts, from roughly 990 published viral clones and from other ImmuneACCESS disease sequences. The raw public data were reprocessed by TCRdb itself: fastp quality trimming at Q25, MiXCR clonotype calling, in-frame beta chains only. Identical CDR3 proteins give one entry, which carries the most common genes and DNA. None of the V and J calls come from the authors' own analysis; TCRdb made them. This sample gives some 170,000 distinct CDR3 sequences in total; less than 95% of them show up just once. Of the sample, about 0.09% is held by the ten largest clones.

Study-wide conclusions, independent of this receptor: The number of individuals in the TCR sequencing and HLA analysis was acknowledged as relatively small.

Concerning this clonotype itself: It has no known antigen specificity. No per-base quality is available; no much larger clone lies one base away.

The V and J ends are trimmed by 4 bases and 3 bases, leaving 19 bases between them. The germline V gene (reference sequence) supplies CDR1 LNHNV and CDR2 YYDKDF. The CDR3 spans 17 residues, from the cysteine through the phenylalanine. Only the CDR3 portion is preserved as DNA: 51 bases, with reading frame beginning at the first base. The sequence links TRBV15 to TRBJ2-4, with the D assignment possibly TRBD1 or TRBD2, given 7 matching bases for each. The clonotype originates from a human donor with multiple sclerosis. The sample was CD4+ T cells from PBMCs. The CDR3 region: CATSTEGSGGDKNIQYF. The DNA reads as follows: TGTGCCACCAGCACCGAGGGTTCAGGGGGGGACAAAAACATTCAGTACTTC.